This is a list of T cell receptor beta chains from one sample in a study of shared clonotypes between healthy human individuals. Sequencing was performed with immunoSEQ multiplex PCR; in TCRdb, only in-frame clones are kept and a portion is missing. The sample has more than 2 million clones, roughly 94% seen once; the top ten hold 0.1% to 0.15%. The sample was naive CD4+ T cells sorted from blood. The receptor set was obtained from a man between 18 and 29 years old in good health. Each CDR3 is given with its conserved first and last residue. The order of the fields is D gene, V gene, clone size, J gene, CDR3 protein, CDR3 DNA. The D gene is left open where the match is weak. Some rows mark clone size as missing; the rest say once, few, many or name a class of expanded clone.

D gene: TRBD1; V gene: TRBV15; clone size: NA; J gene: TRBJ2-7; CDR3 protein: CATSRDRGRVHEQYF; CDR3 DNA: TGTGCCACCAGCAGAGACAGGGGGCGAGTCCACGAGCAGTACTTC
D gene: NA; V gene: TRBV2; clone size: NA; J gene: TRBJ1-1; CDR3 protein: CASKVNTEAFF; CDR3 DNA: TGTGCCAGCAAAGTGAACACTGAAGCTTTCTTT
D gene: NA; V gene: TRBV30; clone size: NA; J gene: TRBJ1-5; CDR3 protein: CAFSTGNPYSNQPQHF; CDR3 DNA: TGTGCCTTTTCTACCGGGAATCCTTATAGCAATCAGCCCCAGCATTTT
D gene: NA; V gene: TRBV28; clone size: NA; J gene: TRBJ2-1; CDR3 protein: CASSVNMGEQFF; CDR3 DNA: TGTGCCAGCAGTGTCAATATGGGAGAGCAGTTCTTC
D gene: TRBD1; V gene: TRBV2; clone size: NA; J gene: TRBJ2-7; CDR3 protein: CASSGTGRDNEQYF; CDR3 DNA: TGTGCCAGCAGTGGGACAGGGCGGGACAACGAGCAGTACTTC
D gene: TRBD2; V gene: TRBV4-3; clone size: NA; J gene: TRBJ2-3; CDR3 protein: CASSQEPPSGRLTDTQYF; CDR3 DNA: TGCGCCAGCAGCCAAGAACCTCCTAGCGGGAGGCTCACAGATACGCAGTATTTT
D gene: NA; V gene: TRBV9; clone size: NA; J gene: TRBJ2-1; CDR3 protein: CASSVGHSSSYNEQFF; CDR3 DNA: TGTGCCAGCAGCGTAGGTCACAGTAGCTCCTACAATGAGCAGTTCTTC
D gene: TRBD1; V gene: TRBV30; clone size: NA; J gene: TRBJ1-3; CDR3 protein: CAWSPGTGGRGNTIYF; CDR3 DNA: TGTGCCTGGAGTCCCGGGACAGGGGGAAGAGGAAACACCATATATTTT
D gene: NA; V gene: TRBV2; clone size: NA; J gene: TRBJ1-5; CDR3 protein: CASKGRASQPQHF; CDR3 DNA: TGTGCCAGCAAAGGGAGGGCCTCTCAGCCCCAGCATTTT
D gene: TRBD1; V gene: TRBV7-2; clone size: NA; J gene: TRBJ1-2; CDR3 protein: CASRQGANYGYTF; CDR3 DNA: TGTGCCAGCAGACAGGGGGCTAACTATGGCTACACCTTC
D gene: NA; V gene: TRBV19; clone size: NA; J gene: TRBJ1-1; CDR3 protein: CASSMNDNTEAFF; CDR3 DNA: TGTGCCAGTAGTATGAATGACAACACTGAAGCTTTCTTT
D gene: NA; V gene: TRBV7-2; clone size: few; J gene: TRBJ1-5; CDR3 protein: CASSFFNQPQHF; CDR3 DNA: TGTGCCAGCAGCTTTTTCAATCAGCCCCAGCATTTT
D gene: NA; V gene: TRBV18; clone size: NA; J gene: TRBJ2-7; CDR3 protein: CASSQDGERGVYEQYF; CDR3 DNA: TGTGCCAGCTCACAGGATGGGGAGAGGGGGGTCTACGAGCAGTACTTC
D gene: NA; V gene: TRBV4-1; clone size: NA; J gene: TRBJ1-5; CDR3 protein: CASSQEGFFLYSNQPQHF; CDR3 DNA: TGCGCCAGCAGCCAAGAAGGGTTTTTTCTATATAGCAATCAGCCCCAGCATTTT
D gene: NA; V gene: TRBV4-1; clone size: once; J gene: TRBJ2-5; CDR3 protein: CASSQGGSLETQYF; CDR3 DNA: TGCGCCAGCAGCCAAGGGGGATCTCTTGAGACCCAGTACTTC
D gene: TRBD1; V gene: TRBV28; clone size: NA; J gene: TRBJ1-1; CDR3 protein: CASIGQGLKAFF; CDR3 DNA: TGTGCCAGCATAGGACAGGGGTTGAAAGCTTTCTTT
D gene: TRBD2; V gene: TRBV9; clone size: NA; J gene: TRBJ2-3; CDR3 protein: CASTASGLPDTQYF; CDR3 DNA: TGTGCCAGCACTGCTAGCGGTCTCCCAGATACGCAGTATTTT
D gene: NA; V gene: TRBV6-5; clone size: few; J gene: TRBJ1-2; CDR3 protein: CATQTANYGYTF; CDR3 DNA: TGTGCCACACAGACAGCAAACTATGGCTACACCTTC
D gene: NA; V gene: TRBV7-2; clone size: NA; J gene: TRBJ2-3; CDR3 protein: CASSPPAGSTDTQYF; CDR3 DNA: TGTGCCAGCAGCCCCCCGGCGGGGAGCACAGATACGCAGTATTTT
D gene: NA; V gene: TRBV5-1; clone size: NA; J gene: TRBJ2-5; CDR3 protein: CASSLLSGFETQYF; CDR3 DNA: TGCGCCAGCAGCTTGTTATCGGGGTTCGAGACCCAGTACTTC
D gene: TRBD2; V gene: TRBV4-1; clone size: NA; J gene: TRBJ2-7; CDR3 protein: CASSQDLGSGGYEQYF; CDR3 DNA: TGCGCCAGCAGCCAAGATCTGGGAAGCGGGGGCTACGAGCAGTACTTC
D gene: TRBD1; V gene: TRBV5-4; clone size: NA; J gene: TRBJ2-7; CDR3 protein: CASSLQQGTGAEYF; CDR3 DNA: TGTGCCAGCAGCTTACAACAGGGGACAGGAGCAGAGTACTTC
D gene: NA; V gene: TRBV5-1; clone size: NA; J gene: TRBJ1-6; CDR3 protein: CASSGTQATNSPLHF; CDR3 DNA: TGCGCCAGCAGCGGGACCCAAGCGACCAATTCACCCCTCCACTTT
D gene: TRBD1; V gene: TRBV5-6; clone size: NA; J gene: TRBJ1-3; CDR3 protein: CASSRQGWGNTIYF; CDR3 DNA: TGTGCCAGCAGCCGACAGGGGTGGGGAAACACCATATATTTT
D gene: TRBD2; V gene: TRBV6-1; clone size: NA; J gene: TRBJ2-2; CDR3 protein: CASSGLAGGSDTGELFF; CDR3 DNA: TGTGCCAGCAGTGGACTAGCGGGAGGGTCGGACACCGGGGAGCTGTTTTTT
D gene: NA; V gene: TRBV7-9; clone size: NA; J gene: TRBJ2-6; CDR3 protein: CASGGETGESGANVLTF; CDR3 DNA: TGTGCCAGTGGGGGAGAGACAGGAGAGTCTGGGGCCAACGTCCTGACTTTC
D gene: TRBD2; V gene: TRBV9; clone size: NA; J gene: TRBJ2-1; CDR3 protein: CASSVAGGGRAYNEQFF; CDR3 DNA: TGTGCCAGCAGCGTAGCGGGGGGAGGACGAGCCTACAATGAGCAGTTCTTC
D gene: NA; V gene: TRBV6-5; clone size: NA; J gene: TRBJ2-2; CDR3 protein: CASSRAGSAPGELFF; CDR3 DNA: TGTGCCAGTAGTAGGGCGGGATCCGCTCCCGGGGAGCTGTTTTTT
D gene: NA; V gene: TRBV25-1; clone size: NA; J gene: TRBJ1-1; CDR3 protein: CASMWNTEAFF; CDR3 DNA: TGTGCCAGCATGTGGAACACTGAAGCTTTCTTT
D gene: NA; V gene: TRBV2; clone size: NA; J gene: TRBJ1-5; CDR3 protein: CASRRDGDLYSNQPQHF; CDR3 DNA: TGTGCCAGCAGGCGGGACGGCGACCTTTATAGCAATCAGCCCCAGCATTTT
D gene: TRBD2; V gene: TRBV6-6; clone size: NA; J gene: TRBJ2-1; CDR3 protein: CASSRLANNEQFF; CDR3 DNA: TGTGCCAGCAGCAGACTAGCGAACAATGAGCAGTTCTTC
D gene: NA; V gene: TRBV6-4; clone size: NA; J gene: TRBJ1-2; CDR3 protein: CASSADWGVTNYGYTF; CDR3 DNA: TGTGCCAGCAGTGCAGACTGGGGCGTAACTAACTATGGCTACACCTTC
D gene: TRBD2; V gene: TRBV30; clone size: NA; J gene: TRBJ2-5; CDR3 protein: CAWSSGGVGRETQYF; CDR3 DNA: TGTGCCTGGAGTAGCGGGGGGGTCGGACGAGAGACCCAGTACTTC
D gene: NA; V gene: TRBV2; clone size: NA; J gene: TRBJ2-3; CDR3 protein: CASSSRRIAADTQYF; CDR3 DNA: TGTGCCAGCAGTTCAAGGAGAATAGCCGCAGATACGCAGTATTTT
D gene: NA; V gene: TRBV5-1; clone size: NA; J gene: TRBJ1-4; CDR3 protein: CASSLNQEKLFF; CDR3 DNA: TGCGCCAGCAGCTTGAACCAGGAAAAACTGTTTTTT
D gene: TRBD1; V gene: TRBV5-1; clone size: NA; J gene: TRBJ1-2; CDR3 protein: CASRTGANYGYTF; CDR3 DNA: TGCGCCAGCAGGACAGGGGCTAACTATGGCTACACCTTC
D gene: NA; V gene: TRBV7-2; clone size: NA; J gene: TRBJ1-2; CDR3 protein: CASSFNMRGYTF; CDR3 DNA: TGTGCCAGCAGCTTCAACATGCGGGGCTACACCTTC
D gene: NA; V gene: TRBV4-3; clone size: NA; J gene: TRBJ2-7; CDR3 protein: CASSLESRFDEQYF; CDR3 DNA: TGCGCCAGCAGCCTCGAATCCCGCTTTGACGAGCAGTACTTC
D gene: TRBD2; V gene: TRBV28; clone size: NA; J gene: TRBJ2-1; CDR3 protein: CASSFSGGGNNEQFF; CDR3 DNA: TGTGCCAGCAGTTTCAGCGGGGGGGGTAATAATGAGCAGTTCTTC
D gene: TRBD2; V gene: TRBV7-8; clone size: NA; J gene: TRBJ2-7; CDR3 protein: CASSWTSASYEQYF; CDR3 DNA: TGTGCCAGCAGCTGGACTAGCGCGAGCTACGAGCAGTACTTC
D gene: NA; V gene: TRBV10-3; clone size: NA; J gene: TRBJ2-5; CDR3 protein: CAIRGVGYQETQYF; CDR3 DNA: TGTGCCATCAGAGGGGTTGGGTACCAAGAGACCCAGTACTTC
D gene: NA; V gene: TRBV7-2; clone size: NA; J gene: TRBJ1-1; CDR3 protein: CASSLAARGGEAFF; CDR3 DNA: TGTGCCAGCAGCTTAGCGGCCAGGGGAGGGGAAGCTTTCTTT
D gene: NA; V gene: TRBV4-3; clone size: NA; J gene: TRBJ2-5; CDR3 protein: CASSQEAGKETQYF; CDR3 DNA: TGCGCCAGCAGCCAAGAAGCAGGGAAAGAGACCCAGTACTTC
D gene: NA; V gene: TRBV6-1; clone size: NA; J gene: TRBJ1-6; CDR3 protein: CASSGLSSYNSPLHF; CDR3 DNA: TGTGCCAGCAGTGGTTTAAGCTCCTATAATTCACCCCTCCACTTT
D gene: NA; V gene: TRBV11-3; clone size: NA; J gene: TRBJ2-7; CDR3 protein: CASSKVMGYEQYF; CDR3 DNA: TGTGCCAGCAGCAAGGTCATGGGCTACGAGCAGTACTTC
D gene: NA; V gene: TRBV18; clone size: NA; J gene: TRBJ1-5; CDR3 protein: CASSPDGFNQPQHF; CDR3 DNA: TGTGCCAGCTCACCGGACGGTTTCAATCAGCCCCAGCATTTT
D gene: NA; V gene: TRBV7-3; clone size: NA; J gene: TRBJ1-1; CDR3 protein: CASSPRPNPNTEAFF; CDR3 DNA: TGTGCCAGCAGTCCCCGCCCAAACCCGAACACTGAAGCTTTCTTT
D gene: TRBD1; V gene: TRBV30; clone size: NA; J gene: TRBJ1-1; CDR3 protein: CAWSRQGGTEAFF; CDR3 DNA: TGTGCCTGGAGTAGACAGGGAGGCACTGAAGCTTTCTTT
D gene: NA; V gene: TRBV19; clone size: once; J gene: TRBJ1-6; CDR3 protein: CASSIEAGKYNSPLHF; CDR3 DNA: TGTGCCAGTAGTATCGAGGCAGGGAAATATAATTCACCCCTCCACTTT
D gene: NA; V gene: TRBV4-3; clone size: NA; J gene: TRBJ1-1; CDR3 protein: CASSQDRIGTEAFF; CDR3 DNA: TGCGCCAGCAGCCAAGATAGGATAGGAACTGAAGCTTTCTTT
D gene: TRBD2; V gene: TRBV5-1; clone size: NA; J gene: TRBJ2-1; CDR3 protein: CASSPTSGRINEQFF; CDR3 DNA: TGCGCCAGCAGCCCCACTAGCGGGAGGATCAATGAGCAGTTCTTC
D gene: NA; V gene: TRBV29-1; clone size: NA; J gene: TRBJ2-1; CDR3 protein: CSVSDREGYSYNEQFF; CDR3 DNA: TGCAGCGTTTCAGACAGGGAGGGCTACTCCTACAATGAGCAGTTCTTC
D gene: NA; V gene: TRBV19; clone size: NA; J gene: TRBJ1-5; CDR3 protein: CASTPWGGDQPQHF; CDR3 DNA: TGTGCCAGTACCCCCTGGGGGGGCGACCAGCCCCAGCATTTT
D gene: NA; V gene: TRBV7-9; clone size: NA; J gene: TRBJ1-5; CDR3 protein: CASAGSNQPQHF; CDR3 DNA: TGTGCCAGCGCCGGATCCAATCAGCCCCAGCATTTT
D gene: NA; V gene: TRBV4-2; clone size: NA; J gene: TRBJ2-7; CDR3 protein: CASSQDTSAGYEQYF; CDR3 DNA: TGTGCCAGCAGCCAAGATACCAGCGCGGGCTACGAGCAGTACTTC